The T cell receptor beta chain described here comes from a study of blood T cell repertoires in COVID-19. Across the study: Samples came from the United States, Italy and Spain, spanning acute and convalescent COVID-19.

V gave up 3 bases and J gave up 5 bases; unmatched junction bases: 9. Germline V gives CDR1 SQVTM, CDR2 ANQGSEA. The CDR3 extends over 14 amino acids. Those who participated ranged in age from roughly 18 to 90 years and resided in about two dozen US areas. Participant reports of clinical history set cohort assignment. As handled by the study authors: Cell counts per sample came from amplifying reference gene primers. Libraries were prepared by immunoSEQ multiplex PCR; TCRdb keeps only in-frame clonotypes and omits some of them. The V and J calls and the clone size are those of that table, but D and trimming were determined from the DNA. The table shows under 200,000 clones, with approximately 86% occurring only once.

This clonotype originated in a man between 60 and 70 years old who had recovered from COVID-19. V gene TRBV29-1 combines with J gene TRBJ2-5; 7 bases map to TRBD2. Sequenced material: PBMCs or T cells enriched from blood (not recorded which). The CDR3 loop is CSVDPTSGAETQYF. Written as DNA, the CDR3 is TGCAGCGTTGATCCCACGAGCGGGGCGGAGACCCAGTACTTC. Full variable domain (missing parts from reference TRBV29-1 and TRBJ2-5): SAVISQKPSRDICQRGTSLTIQCQVDSQVTMMFWYRQQPGQSLTLIATANQGSEATYESGFVIDKFPISRPNLTFSTLTVSNMSPEDSSIYLCSVDPTSGAETQYFGPGTRLLVL.